What follows is one TCR beta chain and its context. From germline, CDR1 is SGHDT and CDR2 YYEEEE. The CDR3 runs 12 residues. V lost 2 bases and J lost 8, with 8 bases in between. Time point specified: newly diagnosed GD, antithyroid drugs for less than 3 months. PBMCs provided the RNA from which the TCR library was made. The entry originates in a study of regulatory T cells in long-lasting Graves disease. The TCR beta library used iRepertoire HTBI primers with Arm-PCR amplification of CDR3. TCRdb passed the multiplex PCR reads through MiXCR, listing each CDR3 protein once. The data show some 560,000 distinct CDR3 sequences, roughly 15% seen once. These data also formed part of another study, on T cells in Graves' hyperthyroidism and ophthalmopathy. That work contributes: Ophthalmopathy, as predicted by the model, came a median 6.5 months after the prediction.

The specimen was peripheral blood mononuclear cells (PBMCs), collected at new diagnosis, from a patient treated with antithyroid drugs. This clonotype originated in a middle-aged woman with Graves disease. The chain links TRBV5-6 to TRBJ2-4; D uncertain. The CDR3 spells CASSLRRDIQYF. The CDR3 bases are TGTGCCAGCAGCTTACGAAGGGACATTCAGTACTTC.